A selection of T cell receptor beta chains follows, all from one sample in a study of CD8+ T cells in alopecia areata. Clones were read by immunoSEQ multiplex PCR, and TCRdb kept only the in-frame ones, dropping some. This sample yields approximately 63,000 clones, of which about three fifths are seen a single time; approximately 15% belongs to the top ten. The material was CD8+ T cells sorted from blood, obtained at week 0. Receptors were obtained from a human donor with alopecia areata. Both conserved end residues are part of each CDR3. The D gene is left open where the match is weak. Some rows mark clone size as missing; the rest say once, few, many or name a class of expanded clone.

J gene	clone size	D gene	V gene	CDR3 DNA	CDR3 protein
TRBJ2-1	few	TRBD2	TRBV13	TGTGCCAGCAGCCCTAGCGGGGGAGCTGTAGATGAGCAGTTCTTC	CASSPSGGAVDEQFF
TRBJ1-1	few	-	TRBV19	TGTGCCAGTACCTCTAGGGGACGGACGAACACTGAAGCTTTCTTT	CASTSRGRTNTEAFF
TRBJ1-2	once	-	TRBV27	TGTGCCAGCAGCCCCAGTTCGACGGGGAACTATGGCTACACCTTC	CASSPSSTGNYGYTF
TRBJ1-1	-	-	TRBV19	TGTGCCAGTAGTATACCCAACAGGGAAGCTTTCTTT	CASSIPNREAFF
TRBJ2-3	-	TRBD2	TRBV6-5	TGTGCCAGCAGTGAAAGCGGGGGGGCAGATACGCAGTATTTT	CASSESGGADTQYF
TRBJ2-1	-	TRBD2	TRBV29-1	TGCAGCGTTGGCATCATAGCGGGGGGCTACAATGAGCAGTTCTTC	CSVGIIAGGYNEQFF
TRBJ1-1	once	TRBD1	TRBV5-1	TGCGCCAGCAGCTTCGGGGACAGGGAGGACACTGAAGCTTTCTTT	CASSFGDREDTEAFF
TRBJ2-2	-	-	TRBV29-1	TGCAGCGCCCTTTGGGGTACCGGGGAGCTGTTTTTT	CSALWGTGELFF
TRBJ2-1	few	-	TRBV19	TGTGCCAGTAGTATTGGTAGAGCTAATGAGCAGTTCTTC	CASSIGRANEQFF
TRBJ1-1	-	-	TRBV2	TGTGCCAGCACTCGCGGAGGTGAAGCTTTCTTT	CASTRGGEAFF